These 16 T cell receptor beta chains were all obtained from the same sample, sequenced in a study of blood T cell repertoires in COVID-19. Assay used: immunoSEQ multiplex PCR; TCRdb lists only in-frame clones, some missing. The top ten hold about 2.7% of the sample, which has approximately 280,000 clones, about 89% seen once. Material: PBMCs or T cells enriched from blood (not recorded which). These receptors were taken from a young woman who had recovered from COVID-19.

This clone came up a few times. The V and J genes are TRBV28 and TRBJ2-7; TRBD2 aligns across 8 bases. This CDR3 contains 14 residues. Trimming cost V 7 bases and J 2 bases; bases outside gene matches: 7. Germline V gives CDR1 MDHEN, CDR2 SYDVKM. The CDR3 sequence: CASISTSGAYEQYF. CDR3 coding DNA: TGTGCCAGCATAAGTACTAGCGGCGCCTACGAGCAGTACTTC.

This rearrangement joins TRBV7-9 to TRBJ2-3, with TRBD2 matching over 7 bases. CDR1 is SEHNR, CDR2 FQNEAQ, per germline (reference sequence). V lost 5 bases, J lost 8 bases, and 13 bases stayed unmatched. This CDR3 is built from 15 residues. The chain's CDR3 is CASSPVRLARGTQYF. DNA for the CDR3: TGTGCCAGCAGCCCCGTTCGACTAGCACGGGGTACGCAGTATTTT.

This rearrangement joins TRBV15 to TRBJ1-2; TRBD1 aligns across 8 bases. Trimming removed 0 bases from V and 2 bases from J; junction bases left unmatched: 8. CDR1 and CDR2 (germline): LNHNV, YYDKDF (reference sequence). This CDR3 has 17 residues. The CDR3 DNA reads TGTGCCACCAGCAGAGATCCCCCACGACAGGGGAACTATGGCTACACCTTC. Its protein product is CATSRDPPRQGNYGYTF.

This chain connects TRBV14 to TRBJ2-2; D is uncertain. Per the germline V gene, CDR1 is SGHDN and CDR2 is FVKESK. V was trimmed by 0 bases and J by 1 base, leaving 6 bases between them. The CDR3 runs to 15 residues. For the CDR3, the DNA is TGTGCCAGCAGCCAAGAGCGAGGGAACACCGGGGAGCTGTTTTTT. It is translated as CASSQERGNTGELFF. Complete variable domain (other parts from reference TRBV14 and TRBJ2-2): EAGVTQFPSHSVIEKGQTVTLRCDPISGHDNLYWYRRVMGKEIKFLLHFVKESKQDESGMPNNRFLAERTGGTYSTLKVQPAELEDSGVYFCASSQERGNTGELFFGEGSRLTVL.

The table lists this clone with a count of one. The chain is built from TRBV28 and TRBJ2-1, with TRBD2 matching over 9 bases. Per germline, CDR1 MDHEN and CDR2 SYDVKM. CDR3 length: 15 amino acids. V was pared by 2 bases and J by 8 bases, with 7 bases of the junction left unmatched. CDR3 sequence (DNA): TGTGCCAGCAGTTTAGTGCGGGAGGGCCTCGATGAGCAGTTCTTC. Protein: CASSLVREGLDEQFF.

The gene calls are TRBV10-2 and TRBJ2-7; TRBD1 might be the D (6 bases). Trimming took off 3 bases at V and 3 bases at J, with 15 bases between the two ends. Germline V lookup: CDR1 WSHSY, CDR2 SAAADI. CDR3 length equals 15 residues. CDR3 protein: CASSEPRKGDYEQYF. The CDR3 DNA follows: TGCGCCAGCAGTGAACCAAGAAAGGGGGACTACGAGCAGTACTTC.

The chain combines TRBV10-3 with TRBJ1-4, with TRBD1 identical over 9 bases. There are 16 residues in the CDR3. V lost 5 bases, J lost 3 bases, and 7 bases stayed unmatched. Germline loops: CDR1 ENHRY, CDR2 SYGVKD. In DNA form, the CDR3 reads TGTGCCATCAGTCCGGGACAGGGCCTATCTAATGAAAAACTGTTTTTT. Protein sequence: CAISPGQGLSNEKLFF.

The V gene is TRBV2, the J gene TRBJ2-2; 9 bases map to TRBD2. Germline V gene sequence: CDR1 SNHLY, CDR2 FYNNEI. The CDR3 spans 16 residues. After removal of 5 bases from V and 2 bases from J, the junction contained 6 bases not matched to a gene. CDR3 DNA sequence: TGTGCCAGCAGTCGCCTAGCGGGGTTTAACACCGGGGAGCTGTTTTTT. It yields the protein CASSRLAGFNTGELFF. Looking up the rest from reference TRBV2 and TRBJ2-2 gives the full variable domain: EPEVTQTPSHQVTQMGQEVILRCVPISNHLYFYWYRQILGQKVEFLVSFYNNEISEKSEIFDDQFSVERPDGSNFTLKIRSTKLEDSAMYFCASSRLAGFNTGELFFGEGSRLTVL.

This clone was detected a few times. The same CDR3 arises from other DNA sequences in this sample as well. The chain combines TRBV27 with TRBJ1-1; perhaps TRBD1 as D (5 bases). The germline V gene encodes CDR1 MNHEY and CDR2 SMNVEV (reference sequence). The CDR3 runs to 14 residues. Trimming removed 3 bases from V and 0 bases from J, with 8 bases in between. CDR3 DNA: TGTGCCAGCAGTTTGCAGGGCTTGAACACTGAAGCTTTCTTT. As protein: CASSLQGLNTEAFF.

The J gene is TRBJ1-4, the V gene TRBV28; 8 positions agree with TRBD1. In germline, CDR1 is MDHEN, CDR2 SYDVKM. The CDR3 spans 12 residues. CDR3 sequence (DNA): TGTGTTTCCCAGGGGGCGAACGAAAAACTGTTTTTT. Its translation: CVSQGANEKLFF.

Notes on this clone: The junction differs from germline at one of its ends, possibly a read error. This chain connects TRBV5-1 to TRBJ2-7; 7 bases are shared with TRBD1. CDR3 size: 14 residues. Germline CDR1 is SGHRS and CDR2 is YFSETQ. The CDR3 DNA reads TGCGCCAGCAGCTGGGCAGACAGGGACAGTCAGTCAAACTTC. Translated: CASSWADRDSQSNF. The full variable domain, its missing parts supplied by reference TRBV5-1 and TRBJ2-7, is KAGVTQTPRYLIKTRGQQVTLSCSPISGHRSVSWYQQTPGQGLQFLFEYFSETQRNKGNFPGRFSGRQFSNSRSEMNVSTLELGDSALYLCASSWADRDSQSNFGPGTRLTVT.

DNA for the CDR3: TGTGCCAGCAGCCTCCGGGACAGGGTTTCCCTCCACTTT. It yields the protein CASSLRDRVSLHF. The chain combines TRBV7-2 with TRBJ1-6, with 9 bases identical to TRBD1. From germline, CDR1 is SGHTA and CDR2 FQGNSA. J lost 14 bases, V lost 5 bases, and 7 bases had no gene match. The CDR3 contains 13 residues.

Here the CDR3 DNA reads TGTGCCAGCAGTTTACCTACCGAAGCTTTCTTT. Its protein product is CASSLPTEAFF. The chain has TRBV28 and TRBJ1-1; D not certain. V shed 2 bases and J shed 8 bases, with 6 bases lying between them. CDR1 and CDR2 from the germline V gene are MDHEN and SYDVKM. This CDR3 comprises 11 residues.

This chain uses TRBV6-2 or TRBV6-3 with TRBJ1-6; TRBD1 is a possible D gene (5 bases). The CDR3 has 17 amino acids. Trimming pared 2 bases from V and 9 bases from J, leaving 20 bases between. Germline CDR1 and CDR2: MNHEY and SVGEGT. CDR3 nucleotides: TGTGCCAGCAGTTACGGTTCCAGGGAGGGAAATTTTTCACCCCTCCACTTT. Residues: CASSYGSREGNFSPLHF.

The CDR3 here is CASSFSGGGNEQFF. CDR3 sequence (DNA): TGTGCCAGCAGCTTTAGCGGGGGTGGGAATGAGCAGTTCTTC. The rearrangement links TRBV7-2 to TRBJ2-1, with 9 bases matching TRBD2. The CDR3 extends over 14 amino acids. CDR1 is SGHTA, CDR2 FQGNSA, per germline. Trimming at V came to 3 bases and at J to 7 bases, leaving 4 bases not matched to a gene.

J is TRBJ1-4 and V is TRBV27; 11 bases are a match to TRBD1. J lost 6 bases, V lost 0 bases, and 3 bases had no gene match. The CDR3 has 16 amino acids. Germline lookup yields CDR1 MNHEY and CDR2 SMNVEV (reference sequence). The CDR3 spells CASSLSPGQGDEKLFF. For the CDR3, the DNA is TGTGCCAGCAGTTTATCTCCGGGACAGGGGGATGAAAAACTGTTTTTT.